A single sample gave rise to the 20 T cell receptor beta chains below, sequenced in a study of OX40 agonist ivuxolimab in advanced cancers. Sequencing used immunoSEQ multiplex PCR; TCRdb keeps in-frame clones, though not all of them. Of 43,000 or so clones listed, around 88% are singletons. The sample consisted of CD4+ or CD8+ T cells sorted from blood, taken in a trial of the OX40 agonist ivuxolimab. Every receptor here comes from an adult with an advanced solid tumor such as melanoma, head and neck, liver or kidney cancer.

The genes are TRBV5-1 and TRBJ2-5, with D uncertain. This CDR3 has 13 residues. The germline V and J ends were trimmed by 5 bases and 2 bases, with 10 bases remaining between them. CDR1 and CDR2 from the germline V gene are SGHRS and YFSETQ. CDR3 sequence: CASRVGLQETQYF. In DNA form, the CDR3 reads TGCGCCAGCAGGGTAGGGCTTCAAGAGACCCAGTACTTC.

V is TRBV30 and J is TRBJ2-3; unclear D gene. Germline CDR1 and CDR2: GTSNPN and SVGIG (reference sequence). The CDR3 is 12 residues long. The germline V and J ends were trimmed by 5 bases and 4 bases, with 10 bases remaining between them. CDR3 nucleotides: TGTGCCTGGTCTTTAACTTCAGATACGCAGTATTTT. The encoded protein is CAWSLTSDTQYF.

The V and J genes are TRBV5-6 and TRBJ1-3; D remains unclear. The ends were cut back, 4 bases at V and 4 bases at J, with 12 bases in the middle. The CDR3 loop spans 14 amino acids. Germline CDR1 SGHDT, CDR2 YYEEEE. The CDR3 here is CASSSTAAGNTIYF. In DNA form, the CDR3 reads TGTGCCAGCAGCAGTACAGCGGCGGGAAACACCATATATTTT.

The chain combines TRBV2 with TRBJ1-5; D is uncertain. Germline CDR1 and CDR2: SNHLY and FYNNEI. The CDR3 loop spans 13 amino acids. Trimming pared 1 base from V and 6 bases from J, leaving 7 bases between. Here the CDR3 reads CASSEGGGQPQHF. CDR3 DNA: TGTGCCAGCAGTGAAGGGGGAGGTCAGCCCCAGCATTTT.

The V and J genes are TRBV5-1 and TRBJ2-3; 10 positions agree with TRBD1. Trimming cost V 0 bases and J 3 bases; bases outside gene matches: 10. The CDR3 loop spans 18 amino acids. Germline values: CDR1 SGHRS, CDR2 YFSETQ. In DNA form, the CDR3 reads TGCGCCAGCAGCTTGGGGCTAGGGACAGGGGTGTTGACAGATACGCAGTATTTT. It is translated as CASSLGLGTGVLTDTQYF.

In its sample, this clone was seen once. The V and J genes are TRBV5-1 and TRBJ2-1; no firm D call. Germline CDR1 SGHRS, CDR2 YFSETQ. V shed 4 bases and J shed 1 base, with 9 bases lying between them. This CDR3 has 14 residues. The CDR3 reads CASSGGGSYNEQFF. CDR3 nucleotide sequence: TGCGCCAGCAGCGGTGGCGGATCCTACAATGAGCAGTTCTTC.

DNA of the CDR3: TGTGCCAGCAGTTACTACCCGGGCAGAGGAAACACCATATATTTT. It specifies CASSYYPGRGNTIYF. The rearrangement uses TRBV6-6 and TRBJ1-3; no firm D call. This CDR3 region has 15 residues. Germline V gene lookup returns CDR1 MNHNY and CDR2 SVGAGI (reference sequence). With 1 base removed from V and 4 bases from J, the gap between germline ends came to 11 bases.

V gene TRBV4-2 combines with J gene TRBJ2-1; D might be TRBD1 (7 bases). V was trimmed by 0 bases and J by 2 bases, leaving 17 bases between them. Per germline, CDR1 LGHNA and CDR2 YNFKEQ. The CDR3 contains 18 residues. For the CDR3, the DNA is TGTGCCAGCAGCCAAGAAGGGGGCCTACGGGGGCCCTACAATGAGCAGTTCTTC. Encoded protein: CASSQEGGLRGPYNEQFF.

The chain employs TRBV29-1 and TRBJ2-3; D not resolved. V was trimmed by 6 bases and J by 0 bases, leaving 7 bases between them. From germline, CDR1 is SQVTM and CDR2 ANQGSEA. This CDR3 spans 12 amino acids. CDR3 region: CSVRSSTDTQYF. The CDR3 DNA reads as TGCAGCGTCCGATCTAGCACAGATACGCAGTATTTT.

The gene calls are TRBV7-6 and TRBJ1-1; no reliable D call. Trimming shortened V by 4 bases and J by 4 bases, and 10 bases separated the two germline ends. The CDR3 sequence is 13 residues long. Germline lookup yields CDR1 SGHVS and CDR2 FNYEAQ. CDR3 amino acids: CASSSRATTEAFF. CDR3 bases: TGTGCCAGCAGCTCTAGGGCGACCACTGAAGCTTTCTTT.

The V gene is TRBV19, the J gene TRBJ2-7; TRBD1 aligns across 8 bases. The CDR3 contains 14 residues. With V trimmed by 9 bases and J by 4 bases, 11 bases remained unmatched. Germline lookup yields CDR1 LNHDA and CDR2 SQIVND (reference sequence). The CDR3 DNA is TGTGCCAGCCAGTTACAGGGGGGCTTGTACGAGCAGTACTTC. The encoded protein is CASQLQGGLYEQYF.

The rearrangement joins TRBV7-9 to TRBJ2-1; a weak D match, TRBD1 (6 bases). The CDR3 contains 14 residues. Trimming removed 5 bases at V and 10 bases at J, with 18 bases between. Germline CDR1 is SEHNR and CDR2 is FQNEAQ (reference sequence). CDR3 amino acids: CASSGTGRTEEQFF. The CDR3 coding sequence is TGTGCCAGCAGCGGCACCGGACGGACAGAGGAGCAGTTCTTC.

This clone was seen a handful of times. The chain couples TRBV7-2 to TRBJ2-7; D uncertain. This CDR3 spans 12 amino acids. CDR1 is SGHTA and CDR2 is FQGNSA in the germline V gene. V was trimmed by 5 bases and J by 0 bases, leaving 5 bases between them. Here the CDR3 reads CASSRSSYEQYF. The CDR3 DNA is TGTGCCAGCAGCCGAAGCTCCTACGAGCAGTACTTC.

This sequence joins TRBV29-1 and TRBJ1-1; D is possibly TRBD1 (5 bases). The V gene's germline CDR1 is SQVTM and CDR2 ANQGSEA. V lost 3 bases and J 0 bases, leaving 17 bases between the germline ends. CDR3 length equals 16 residues. CDR3 residues: CSVDGAPASLNTEAFF. In DNA form, the CDR3 reads TGCAGCGTTGACGGGGCGCCGGCGAGCTTGAACACTGAAGCTTTCTTT.

The rearrangement uses TRBV6-5 and TRBJ2-3, with 7 positions matching TRBD2. The V and J ends lost 8 bases and 2 bases, in that order; junction bases with no gene match: 10. Per the germline V gene, CDR1 is MNHEY and CDR2 is SVGAGI. The CDR3 totals 15 residues. The CDR3 bases are TGTGCCAGCTCCGATAAGCGGGGCGCCACAGATACGCAGTATTTT. It yields the protein CASSDKRGATDTQYF.

This chain joins TRBV19 and TRBJ2-5, with D unresolved. The CDR3 has 11 residues. The ends were cut back, 9 bases at V and 4 bases at J, with 9 bases in the middle. Germline values: CDR1 LNHDA, CDR2 SQIVND (reference sequence). The DNA of the CDR3 is TGTGCCAGCCAGACGGGAGAGACCCAGTACTTC. It yields the protein CASQTGETQYF.

CDR3 in DNA: TGCGCCAGCAGCTGGGACAGAGTCATGAACACTGAAGCTTTCTTT. It is translated as CASSWDRVMNTEAFF. The chain uses TRBV5-1 and TRBJ1-1, with 7 bases identical to TRBD1. CDR1 SGHRS and CDR2 YFSETQ come from the germline V gene. V trimming: 3 bases; J trimming: 0 bases; junction bases outside the gene matches: 5. The CDR3 length is 15 residues.

The table lists this clone with a count of one. This chain connects TRBV28 to TRBJ2-5; 7 bases align to TRBD1. CDR1 MDHEN and CDR2 SYDVKM come from the germline V gene. Unmatched junction bases numbered 10, after V lost 5 bases and J lost 4 bases. CDR3 size: 15 residues. Here the CDR3 DNA reads TGTGCCAGCAGTCGTGTAGACAGGGACCCAGAGACCCAGTACTTC. It translates to CASSRVDRDPETQYF.

The chain uses TRBV11-2 and TRBJ2-4; no clear D gene. Deletions cut 6 bases from V and 0 bases from J, with 12 bases between. Germline values: CDR1 SGHAT, CDR2 FQNNGV. CDR3 length equals 15 residues. CDR3 sequence: CASSSLRTAKNIQYF. The CDR3 DNA follows: TGTGCCAGCAGTTCGCTTAGGACAGCCAAAAACATTCAGTACTTC.

V and J are TRBV5-1 and TRBJ2-5; 9 nucleotides align to TRBD2. V trimming: 4 bases; J trimming: 4 bases; junction bases outside the gene matches: 5. The germline V gene encodes CDR1 SGHRS and CDR2 YFSETQ. The CDR3 runs 14 residues. CDR3 DNA sequence: TGCGCCAGCAGCGTCTCACTAGCGGGAGAGACCCAGTACTTC. Its protein is CASSVSLAGETQYF.